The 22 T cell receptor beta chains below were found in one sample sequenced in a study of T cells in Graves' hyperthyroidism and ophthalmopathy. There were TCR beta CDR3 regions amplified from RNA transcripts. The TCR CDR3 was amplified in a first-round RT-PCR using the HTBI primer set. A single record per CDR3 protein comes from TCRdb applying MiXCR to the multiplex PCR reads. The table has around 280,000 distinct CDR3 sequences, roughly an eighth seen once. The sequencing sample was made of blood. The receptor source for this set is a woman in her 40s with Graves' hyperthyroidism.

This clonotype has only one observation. The CDR3 bases are TGTGCCAGCAGTGCCGGGACTGCCTACAATGAGCAGTTCTTC. Translation: CASSAGTAYNEQFF. The J gene is TRBJ2-1, the V gene TRBV7-2, with a tentative D call TRBD2 (6 bases). This CDR3 has 14 amino acids. Germline-derived CDR1 and CDR2 are SGHTA and FQGNSA. Trimming removed 6 bases from V and 2 bases from J, with 11 bases in between. The complete variable domain, with remaining parts taken from reference TRBV7-2 and TRBJ2-1, reads GAGVSQSPSNKVTEKGKDVELRCDPISGHTALYWYRQSLGQGLEFLIYFQGNSAPDKSGLPSDRFSAERTGGSVSTLTIQRTQQEDSAVYLCASSAGTAYNEQFFGPGTRLTVL.

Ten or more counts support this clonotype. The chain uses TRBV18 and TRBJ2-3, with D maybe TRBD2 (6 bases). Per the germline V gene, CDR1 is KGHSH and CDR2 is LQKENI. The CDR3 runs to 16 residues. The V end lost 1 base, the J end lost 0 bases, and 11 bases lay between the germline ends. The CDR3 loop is CASSPRSGSSTDTQYF. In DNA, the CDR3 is TGTGCCAGCTCACCACGTAGCGGCTCTAGCACAGATACGCAGTATTTT.

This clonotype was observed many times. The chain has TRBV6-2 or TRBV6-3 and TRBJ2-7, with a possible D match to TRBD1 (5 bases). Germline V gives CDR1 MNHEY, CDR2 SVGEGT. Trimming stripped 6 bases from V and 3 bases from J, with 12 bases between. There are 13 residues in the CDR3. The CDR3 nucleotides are TGTGCCAGCAGCACAATGACAGTCTACGAGCAGTACTTC. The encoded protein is CASSTMTVYEQYF.

The CDR3, as DNA: TGTGCCAGTAGTATAGGCACAATCTACGAGCAGTACTTC. This translates into CASSIGTIYEQYF. The chain is built from TRBV19 and TRBJ2-7; D unresolved. Between the trimmed V and J ends, which lost 1 base and 3 bases, there was a span of 7 bases. CDR3 length: 13 amino acids. Germline V lookup: CDR1 LNHDA, CDR2 SQIVND (reference sequence).

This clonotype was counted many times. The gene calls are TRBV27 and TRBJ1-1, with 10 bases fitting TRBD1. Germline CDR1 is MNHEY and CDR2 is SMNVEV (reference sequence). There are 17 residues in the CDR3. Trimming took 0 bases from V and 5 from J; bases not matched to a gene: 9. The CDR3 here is CASSLSGTGVSRTEAFF. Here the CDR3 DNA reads TGTGCCAGCAGTTTATCGGGGACAGGGGTATCTCGGACTGAAGCTTTCTTT.

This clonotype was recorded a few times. The CDR3 nucleotides read TGTGCCTGGAACCGGGACAGGGGCTTCACCGGGGAGCTGTTTTTT. Its translation is CAWNRDRGFTGELFF. The rearrangement uses TRBV30 and TRBJ2-2; 10 bases are shared with TRBD1. The germline V gene has CDR1 GTSNPN and CDR2 SVGIG (reference sequence). The V and J ends lost 4 bases and 4 bases, in that order; junction bases with no gene match: 6. This CDR3 has 15 residues.

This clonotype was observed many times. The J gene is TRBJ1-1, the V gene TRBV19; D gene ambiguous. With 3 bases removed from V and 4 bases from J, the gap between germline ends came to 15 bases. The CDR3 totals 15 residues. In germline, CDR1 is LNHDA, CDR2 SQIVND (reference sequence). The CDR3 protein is CASSISEGRGTEAFF. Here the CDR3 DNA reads TGTGCCAGTAGTATCAGTGAGGGTCGCGGCACTGAAGCTTTCTTT.

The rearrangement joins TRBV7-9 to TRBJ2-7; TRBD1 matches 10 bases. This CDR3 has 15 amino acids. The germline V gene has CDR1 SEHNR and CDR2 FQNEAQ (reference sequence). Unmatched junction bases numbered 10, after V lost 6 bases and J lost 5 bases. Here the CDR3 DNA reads TGTGCCAGCAGACAAACCCCCGGGACAGGGGACGAGCAGTACTTC. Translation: CASRQTPGTGDEQYF.

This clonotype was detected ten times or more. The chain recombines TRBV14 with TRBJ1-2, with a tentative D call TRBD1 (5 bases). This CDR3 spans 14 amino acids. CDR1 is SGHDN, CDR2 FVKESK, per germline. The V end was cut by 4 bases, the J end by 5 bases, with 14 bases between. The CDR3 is CASSRDGGFYGYTF. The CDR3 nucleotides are TGTGCCAGCAGCCGGGACGGCGGGTTTTATGGCTACACCTTC.

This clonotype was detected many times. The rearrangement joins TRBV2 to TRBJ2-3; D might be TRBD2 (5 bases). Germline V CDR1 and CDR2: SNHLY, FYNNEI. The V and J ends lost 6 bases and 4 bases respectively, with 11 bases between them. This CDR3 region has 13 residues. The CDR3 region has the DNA TGTGCCAGCAGAAATCGAGGGCCAGATACGCAGTATTTT. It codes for CASRNRGPDTQYF.

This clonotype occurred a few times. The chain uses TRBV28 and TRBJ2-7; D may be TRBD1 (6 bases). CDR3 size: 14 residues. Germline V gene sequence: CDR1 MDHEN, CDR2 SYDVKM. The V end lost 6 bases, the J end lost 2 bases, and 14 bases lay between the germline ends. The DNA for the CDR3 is TGTGCCAGCAGCTCAACAGGGATCACCTACGAGCAGTACTTC. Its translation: CASSSTGITYEQYF.

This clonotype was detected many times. CDR3 nucleotides: TGCAGCGTTGAAGGTCTGGAAGGGGGCGCGACCGGGGAGCTGTTTTTT. It translates to CSVEGLEGGATGELFF. The chain carries TRBV29-1 and TRBJ2-2; 7 nucleotides align to TRBD1. The V gene end was trimmed by 1 base and the J gene end by 5 bases; junction bases not matched to a gene: 10. There are 16 residues in the CDR3. Germline V lookup: CDR1 SQVTM, CDR2 ANQGSEA.

CDR3 DNA: TGTGCCAGTAGCACAGAGTTTGGAAACACCATATATTTT. Its translation: CASSTEFGNTIYF. The V call is TRBV19, the J call TRBJ1-3; D call uncertain. The CDR3 loop spans 13 amino acids. Germline V lookup: CDR1 LNHDA, CDR2 SQIVND (reference sequence). Trimming took 6 bases from V and 3 from J, leaving 9 bases between them.

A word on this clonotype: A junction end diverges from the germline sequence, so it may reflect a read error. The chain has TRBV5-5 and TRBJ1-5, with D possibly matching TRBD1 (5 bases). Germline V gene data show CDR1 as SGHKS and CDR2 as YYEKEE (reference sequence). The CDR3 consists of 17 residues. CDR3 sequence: CAGSAPYEGLSNQPQHF. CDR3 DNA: TGTGCCGGCAGCGCTCCCTACGAGGGGTTAAGCAATCAGCCCCAGCATTTT.

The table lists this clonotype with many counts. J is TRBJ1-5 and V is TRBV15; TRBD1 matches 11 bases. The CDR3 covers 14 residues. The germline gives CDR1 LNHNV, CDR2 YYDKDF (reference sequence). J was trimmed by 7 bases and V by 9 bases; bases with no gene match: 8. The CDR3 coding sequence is TGTGCCACGAAACGAGGGACAGGGGGGCAGCCCCAGCATTTT. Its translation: CATKRGTGGQPQHF.

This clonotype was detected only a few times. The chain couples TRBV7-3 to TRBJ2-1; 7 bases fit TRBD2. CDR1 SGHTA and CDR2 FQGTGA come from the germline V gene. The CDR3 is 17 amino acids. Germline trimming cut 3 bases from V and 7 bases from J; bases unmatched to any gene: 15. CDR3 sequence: CASSLFGGSRSLNEQFF. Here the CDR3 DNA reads TGTGCCAGCAGCTTGTTCGGCGGGAGTCGCTCACTGAATGAGCAGTTCTTC.

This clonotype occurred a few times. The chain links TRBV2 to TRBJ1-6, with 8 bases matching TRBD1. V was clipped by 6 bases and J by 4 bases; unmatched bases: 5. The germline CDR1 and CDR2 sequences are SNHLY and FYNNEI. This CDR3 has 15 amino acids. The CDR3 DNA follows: TGTGCCAGCAGGCCCGGGACAGGTTATAATTCACCCCTCCACTTT. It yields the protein CASRPGTGYNSPLHF.

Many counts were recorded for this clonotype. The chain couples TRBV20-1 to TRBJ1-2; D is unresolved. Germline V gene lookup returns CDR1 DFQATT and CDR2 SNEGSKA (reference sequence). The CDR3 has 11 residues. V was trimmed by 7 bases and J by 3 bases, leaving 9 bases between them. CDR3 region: CSGGGDYGYTF. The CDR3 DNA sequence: TGCAGTGGGGGAGGTGACTATGGCTACACCTTC.

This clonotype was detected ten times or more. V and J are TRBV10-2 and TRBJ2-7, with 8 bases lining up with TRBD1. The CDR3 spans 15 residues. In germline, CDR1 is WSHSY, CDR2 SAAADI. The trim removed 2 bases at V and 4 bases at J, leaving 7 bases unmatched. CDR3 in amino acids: CASSEAADRGYEQYF. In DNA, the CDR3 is TGCGCCAGCAGTGAGGCCGCTGACAGGGGATACGAGCAGTACTTC.

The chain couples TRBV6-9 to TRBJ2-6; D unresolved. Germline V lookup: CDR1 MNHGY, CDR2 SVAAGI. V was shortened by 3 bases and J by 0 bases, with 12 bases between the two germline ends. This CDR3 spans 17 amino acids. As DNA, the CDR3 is TGTGCCAGCAGTTACGCCTCGCGCCTCTCTGGGGCCAACGTCCTGACTTTC. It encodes CASSYASRLSGANVLTF.

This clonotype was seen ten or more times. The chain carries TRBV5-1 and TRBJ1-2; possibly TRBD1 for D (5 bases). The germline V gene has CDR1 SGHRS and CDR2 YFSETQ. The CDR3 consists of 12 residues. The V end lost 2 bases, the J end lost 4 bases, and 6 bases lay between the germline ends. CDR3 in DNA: TGCGCCAGCAGCTTAGACAGCTATGGCTACACCTTC. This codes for CASSLDSYGYTF.

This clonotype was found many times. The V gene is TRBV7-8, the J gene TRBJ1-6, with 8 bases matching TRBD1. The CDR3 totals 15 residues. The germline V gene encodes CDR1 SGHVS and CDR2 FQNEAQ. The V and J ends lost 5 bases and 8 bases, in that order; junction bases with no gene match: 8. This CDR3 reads CASSGQTGEDSPLHF. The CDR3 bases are TGTGCCAGCAGCGGTCAGACAGGGGAGGATTCACCCCTCCACTTT.